These 3 T cell receptor beta chains were all obtained from the same sample, sequenced in a study of early T cells in non-severe SARS-CoV-2 infection. TCRdb recomputed calls from the 5' RACE reads with MiXCR, one row per CDR3 protein. The sample yields tens of thousands of distinct CDR3 sequences, approximately 17% seen once. Sequencing was performed on whole blood, taken at baseline. The receptors originated from an adult who was a healthcare worker with PCR-confirmed SARS-CoV-2 infection or an uninfected control (not recorded which).

This clonotype appeared a few times. This chain uses TRBV20-1 with TRBJ2-7; the D gene is possibly TRBD1 (6 bases). V was cut by 0 bases and J by 4 bases, with 13 bases left in between. The CDR3 totals 14 residues. Germline CDR1 reads DFQATT; CDR2 reads SNEGSKA (reference sequence). CDR3 sequence: CSARDLQGGYEQYF. The CDR3 DNA reads TGCAGTGCTAGAGATCTACAGGGCGGGTACGAGCAGTACTTC.

In its sample, this clonotype was seen a few times. The genes are TRBV25-1 and TRBJ2-4, with a tentative D call TRBD2 (7 bases). The CDR3 runs to 13 residues. Trimming shortened V by 7 bases and J by 4 bases, and 11 bases separated the two germline ends. Germline V gene data show CDR1 as MGHDK and CDR2 as SYGVNS. The CDR3: CASNGGAKNIQYF. CDR3 nucleotides: TGTGCCAGCAATGGGGGGGCAAAAAACATTCAGTACTTC.

This clonotype was counted only a few times. The chain couples TRBV12-3 or TRBV12-4 to TRBJ2-5, with 7 bases matching TRBD2. CDR3 length: 14 residues. Trimming took 9 bases from V and 5 from J; bases not matched to a gene: 12. The CDR3 DNA follows: TGTGCCAGTAGTCGGGGGAGGGCCTGGGAGACCCAGTACTTC. It is translated as CASSRGRAWETQYF.